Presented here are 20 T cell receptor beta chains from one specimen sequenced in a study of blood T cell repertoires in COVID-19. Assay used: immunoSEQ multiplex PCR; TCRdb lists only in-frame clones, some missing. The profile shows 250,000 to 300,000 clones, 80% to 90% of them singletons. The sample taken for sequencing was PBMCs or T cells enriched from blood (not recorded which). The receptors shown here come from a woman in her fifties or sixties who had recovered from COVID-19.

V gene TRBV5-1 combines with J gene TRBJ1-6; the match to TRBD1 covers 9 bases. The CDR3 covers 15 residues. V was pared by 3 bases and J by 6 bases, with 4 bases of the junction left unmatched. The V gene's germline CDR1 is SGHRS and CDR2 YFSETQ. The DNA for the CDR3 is TGCGCCAGCAGCTGGGACAGGGCCAGTAATTCACCCCTCCACTTT. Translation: CASSWDRASNSPLHF.

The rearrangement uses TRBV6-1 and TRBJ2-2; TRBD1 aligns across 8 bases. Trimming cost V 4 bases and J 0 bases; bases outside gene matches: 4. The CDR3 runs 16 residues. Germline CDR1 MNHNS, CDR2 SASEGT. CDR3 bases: TGTGCCAGCAGTGTCAGGGGGCCGACGAACACCGGGGAGCTGTTTTTT. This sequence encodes CASSVRGPTNTGELFF.

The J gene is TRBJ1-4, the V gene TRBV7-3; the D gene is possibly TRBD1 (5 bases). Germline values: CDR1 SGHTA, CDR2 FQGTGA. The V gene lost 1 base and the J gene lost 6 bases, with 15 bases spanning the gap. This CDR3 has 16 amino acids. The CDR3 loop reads CASSLMMGPGYEKLFF. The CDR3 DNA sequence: TGTGCCAGCAGCTTAATGATGGGGCCAGGATATGAAAAACTGTTTTTT. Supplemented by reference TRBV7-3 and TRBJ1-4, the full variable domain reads GAGVSQTPSNKVTEKGKYVELRCDPISGHTALYWYRQSLGQGPEFLIYFQGTGAADDSGLPNDRFFAVRPEGSVSTLKIQRTERGDSAVYLCASSLMMGPGYEKLFFGSGTQLSVL.

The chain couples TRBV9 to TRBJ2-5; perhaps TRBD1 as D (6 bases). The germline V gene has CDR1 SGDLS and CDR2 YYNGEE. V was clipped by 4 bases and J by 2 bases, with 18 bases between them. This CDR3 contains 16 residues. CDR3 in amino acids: CASSTLGRGRQETQYF. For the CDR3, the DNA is TGTGCCAGCAGCACCCTAGGAAGGGGGAGACAAGAGACCCAGTACTTC.

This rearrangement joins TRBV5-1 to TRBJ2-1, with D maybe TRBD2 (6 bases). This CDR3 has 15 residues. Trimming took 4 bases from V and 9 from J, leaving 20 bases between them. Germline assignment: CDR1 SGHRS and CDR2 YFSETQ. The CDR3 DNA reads TGCGCCAGCAGCGGGGACTTGGGGGATTCGGTTGAGCAGTTCTTC. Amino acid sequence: CASSGDLGDSVEQFF.

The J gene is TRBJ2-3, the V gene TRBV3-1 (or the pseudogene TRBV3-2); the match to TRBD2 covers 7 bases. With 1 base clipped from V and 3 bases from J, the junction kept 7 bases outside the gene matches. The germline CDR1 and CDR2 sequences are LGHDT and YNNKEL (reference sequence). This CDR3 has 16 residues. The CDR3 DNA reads TGTGCCAGCAGCCAAGGTGTAGCGGGCGGGACAGATACGCAGTATTTT. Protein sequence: CASSQGVAGGTDTQYF.

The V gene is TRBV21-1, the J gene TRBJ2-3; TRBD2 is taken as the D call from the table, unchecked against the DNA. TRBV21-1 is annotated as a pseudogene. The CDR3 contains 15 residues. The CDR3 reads CASSKPSGIEDTQYF. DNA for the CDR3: TGTGCCAGCAGCAAACCTAGCGGGATCGAAGATACGCAGTATTTT.

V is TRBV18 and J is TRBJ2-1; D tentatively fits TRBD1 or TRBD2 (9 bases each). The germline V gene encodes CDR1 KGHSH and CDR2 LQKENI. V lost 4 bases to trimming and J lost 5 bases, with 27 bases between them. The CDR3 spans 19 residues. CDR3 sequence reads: CASSRGQGTSGSHNNEQFF. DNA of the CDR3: TGTGCCAGCTCACGGGGACAGGGAACTAGCGGGTCCCACAACAATGAGCAGTTCTTC.

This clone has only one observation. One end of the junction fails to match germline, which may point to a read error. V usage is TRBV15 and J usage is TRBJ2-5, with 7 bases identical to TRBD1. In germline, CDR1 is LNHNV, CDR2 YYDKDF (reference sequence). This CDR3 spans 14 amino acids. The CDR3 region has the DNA TGTGCCACCAGCAGCGACAGGGTGCGAGAGGCCCAGTACTTC. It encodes CATSSDRVREAQYF.

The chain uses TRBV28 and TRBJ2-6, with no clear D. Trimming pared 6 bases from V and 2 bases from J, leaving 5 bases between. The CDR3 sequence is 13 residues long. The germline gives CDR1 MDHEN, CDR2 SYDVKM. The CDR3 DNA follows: TGTGCCAGCAGCACTACTGGGGCCAACGTCCTGACTTTC. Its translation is CASSTTGANVLTF.

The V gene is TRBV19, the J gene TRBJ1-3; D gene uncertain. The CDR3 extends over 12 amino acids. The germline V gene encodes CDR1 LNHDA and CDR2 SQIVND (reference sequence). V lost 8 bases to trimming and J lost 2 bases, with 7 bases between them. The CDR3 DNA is TGTGCCAGTTCAAACACTGGAAACACCATATATTTT. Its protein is CASSNTGNTIYF.

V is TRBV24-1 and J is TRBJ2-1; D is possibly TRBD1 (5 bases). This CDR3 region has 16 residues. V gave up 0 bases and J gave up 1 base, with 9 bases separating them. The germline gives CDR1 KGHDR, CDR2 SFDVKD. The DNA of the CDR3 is TGTGCCACCAGTGATTTGGGGGCCGCGTCCTACAATGAGCAGTTCTTC. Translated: CATSDLGAASYNEQFF.

The CDR3 is CASSEFLSGELFF. Written as DNA, the CDR3 is TGTGCCAGCAGCGAGTTTCTATCCGGGGAGCTGTTTTTT. The chain recombines TRBV14 with TRBJ2-2, with unresolved D. V was pared by 5 bases and J by 6 bases, with 10 bases between. The CDR3 contains 13 residues. The V gene's germline CDR1 is SGHDN and CDR2 FVKESK. Supplemented by reference TRBV14 and TRBJ2-2, the full variable domain reads EAGVTQFPSHSVIEKGQTVTLRCDPISGHDNLYWYRRVMGKEIKFLLHFVKESKQDESGMPNNRFLAERTGGTYSTLKVQPAELEDSGVYFCASSEFLSGELFFGEGSRLTVL.

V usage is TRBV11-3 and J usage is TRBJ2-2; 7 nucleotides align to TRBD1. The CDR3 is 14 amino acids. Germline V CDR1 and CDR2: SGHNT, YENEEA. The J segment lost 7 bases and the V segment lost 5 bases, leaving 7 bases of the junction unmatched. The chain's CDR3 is CASSLRGGSGELFF. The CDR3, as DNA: TGTGCCAGCAGCCTTCGAGGGGGCAGCGGGGAGCTGTTTTTT.

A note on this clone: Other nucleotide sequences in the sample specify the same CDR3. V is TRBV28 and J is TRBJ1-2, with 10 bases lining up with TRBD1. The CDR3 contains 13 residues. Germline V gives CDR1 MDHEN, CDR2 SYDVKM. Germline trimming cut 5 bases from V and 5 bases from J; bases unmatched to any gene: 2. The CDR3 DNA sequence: TGTGCCAGCAGTACGGACAGGGGGTATGGCTACACCTTC. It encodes CASSTDRGYGYTF.

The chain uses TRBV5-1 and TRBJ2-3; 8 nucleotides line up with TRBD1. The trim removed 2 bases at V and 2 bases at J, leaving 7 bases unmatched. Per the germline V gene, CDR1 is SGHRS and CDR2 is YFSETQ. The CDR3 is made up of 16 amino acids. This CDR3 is CASSLENRGFTDTQYF. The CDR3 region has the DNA TGCGCCAGCAGCTTAGAAAACAGGGGGTTCACAGATACGCAGTATTTT.

CDR3 sequence: CATRDGDRGERGHSYEQYF. The DNA for the CDR3 is TGTGCCACCAGAGACGGGGACAGGGGGGAGCGGGGCCACTCCTACGAGCAGTACTTC. The chain carries TRBV15 and TRBJ2-7, with 11 bases identical to TRBD1. CDR1 LNHNV and CDR2 YYDKDF come from the germline V gene (reference sequence). The CDR3 covers 19 residues. J gave up 0 bases and V 6 bases, and 16 bases lay outside the gene matches.

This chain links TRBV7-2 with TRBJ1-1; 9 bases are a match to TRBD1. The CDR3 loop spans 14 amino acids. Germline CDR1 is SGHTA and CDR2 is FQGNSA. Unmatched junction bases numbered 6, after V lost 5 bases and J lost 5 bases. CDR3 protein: CASSIGTGWTEAFF. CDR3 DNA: TGTGCCAGCAGCATTGGGACAGGGTGGACTGAAGCTTTCTTT.

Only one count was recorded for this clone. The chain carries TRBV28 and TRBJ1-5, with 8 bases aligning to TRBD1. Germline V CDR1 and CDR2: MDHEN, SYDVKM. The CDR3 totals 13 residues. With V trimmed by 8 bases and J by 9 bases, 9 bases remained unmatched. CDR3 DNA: TGTGCCAGCGGGACAGGACCCCTCGTGCCCCAGCATTTT. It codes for CASGTGPLVPQHF.

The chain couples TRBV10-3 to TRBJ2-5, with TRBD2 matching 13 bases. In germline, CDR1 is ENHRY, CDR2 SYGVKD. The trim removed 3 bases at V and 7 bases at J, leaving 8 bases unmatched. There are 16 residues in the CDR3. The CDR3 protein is CAISDVGTSGKGTQYF. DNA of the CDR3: TGTGCCATCAGTGATGTGGGGACTAGCGGGAAGGGGACCCAGTACTTC.